The present entry profiles one T cell receptor (beta chain) with its context. The table came from immunoSEQ multiplex PCR; TCRdb's copy has only in-frame clones and leaves some out. The table lists tens of thousands of clones, around 83% of them singletons. This entry belongs to a study of lymphopenia after photon versus proton radiotherapy. The CDR3 length is 14 residues. Germline assignment: CDR1 MNHEY and CDR2 SMNVEV (reference sequence). Losses at the gene ends were 6 bases for V and 6 bases for J; bases not matched to a gene: 9. This clonotype originated in a man between 50 and 59 years old with gastric cancer. The chain joins TRBV27 to TRBJ1-1, with 8 nucleotides matching TRBD1. Material: peripheral blood, obtained from a patient treated with photon-based radiotherapy. The CDR3 loop is CASRGTGTGAEAFF. DNA for the CDR3: TGTGCCAGCAGGGGGACAGGTACGGGCGCTGAAGCTTTCTTT.